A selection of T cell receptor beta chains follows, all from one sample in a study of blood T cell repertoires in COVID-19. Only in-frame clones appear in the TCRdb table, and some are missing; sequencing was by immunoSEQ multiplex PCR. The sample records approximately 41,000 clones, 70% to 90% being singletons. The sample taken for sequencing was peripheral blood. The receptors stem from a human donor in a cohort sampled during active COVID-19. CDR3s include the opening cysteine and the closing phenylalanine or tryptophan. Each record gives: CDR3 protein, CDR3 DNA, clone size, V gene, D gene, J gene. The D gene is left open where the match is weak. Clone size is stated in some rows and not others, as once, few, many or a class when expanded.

CDR3 protein: CASSRNRGNTEAFF
CDR3 DNA: TGTGCCAGCAGCCGCAATCGGGGGAACACTGAAGCTTTCTTT
clone size: -
V gene: TRBV7-9
D gene: -
J gene: TRBJ1-1

CDR3 protein: CASRRTGGTDTQYF
CDR3 DNA: TGTGCCAGCAGAAGGACAGGGGGCACAGATACGCAGTATTTT
clone size: -
V gene: TRBV28
D gene: TRBD1
J gene: TRBJ2-3

CDR3 protein: CASSLLTSGSLNEQFF
CDR3 DNA: TGTGCCAGCAGCCTCCTGACTAGCGGGAGCCTAAATGAGCAGTTCTTC
clone size: -
V gene: TRBV14
D gene: TRBD2
J gene: TRBJ2-1

CDR3 protein: CASSLQDNSPLHF
CDR3 DNA: TGCGCCAGCAGCTTGCAGGATAATTCACCCCTCCACTTT
clone size: -
V gene: TRBV5-1
D gene: -
J gene: TRBJ1-6

CDR3 protein: CASSHRRTGNGYTF
CDR3 DNA: TGTGCCAGCAGCCATAGACGGACAGGGAATGGCTACACCTTC
clone size: -
V gene: TRBV7-2
D gene: TRBD1
J gene: TRBJ1-2

CDR3 protein: CASSLTGAAIGYTF
CDR3 DNA: TGTGCCAGCAGTTTGACAGGGGCGGCAATCGGCTACACCTTC
clone size: -
V gene: TRBV27
D gene: TRBD1
J gene: TRBJ1-2

CDR3 protein: CASSVGGRSSYNEQFF
CDR3 DNA: TGTGCCAGCAGCGTAGGCGGCCGGAGCTCCTACAATGAGCAGTTCTTC
clone size: few
V gene: TRBV9
D gene: -
J gene: TRBJ2-1

CDR3 protein: CATSDGTGGLYSNQPQHF
CDR3 DNA: TGTGCCACCAGTGACGGGACAGGGGGCTTGTATAGCAATCAGCCCCAGCATTTT
clone size: -
V gene: TRBV24-1
D gene: TRBD1
J gene: TRBJ1-5

CDR3 protein: CASSLGGRGYNEQFF
CDR3 DNA: TGTGCCAGCAGCTTAGGCGGGCGGGGCTACAATGAGCAGTTCTTC
clone size: -
V gene: TRBV7-2
D gene: -
J gene: TRBJ2-1

CDR3 protein: CASTPDRLGSETQYF
CDR3 DNA: TGTGCCAGCACTCCGGACAGGCTCGGTTCAGAGACCCAGTACTTC
clone size: -
V gene: TRBV6-5
D gene: TRBD1
J gene: TRBJ2-5

CDR3 protein: CASSQGALAGQPQHF
CDR3 DNA: TGTGCCAGCAGCCAAGGGGCATTGGCGGGTCAGCCCCAGCATTTT
clone size: -
V gene: TRBV3-1/TRBV3-2
D gene: -
J gene: TRBJ1-5

CDR3 protein: CSALQGNEQYF
CDR3 DNA: TGCAGTGCTCTACAGGGGAACGAGCAGTACTTC
clone size: once
V gene: TRBV20-1
D gene: TRBD1
J gene: TRBJ2-7

CDR3 protein: CASTPVSGGNQPQHF
CDR3 DNA: TGTGCCAGCACTCCCGTATCGGGGGGCAATCAGCCCCAGCATTTT
clone size: few
V gene: TRBV28
D gene: -
J gene: TRBJ1-5

CDR3 protein: CASSLWAGEQYF
CDR3 DNA: TGTGCCAGCAGCTTGTGGGCGGGCGAGCAGTACTTC
clone size: few
V gene: TRBV5-4
D gene: -
J gene: TRBJ2-7

CDR3 protein: CASSLGSGTSDSPNTGELFF
CDR3 DNA: TGTGCCAGCAGCTTAGGGTCCGGGACTAGCGACTCCCCGAACACCGGGGAGCTGTTTTTT
clone size: -
V gene: TRBV13
D gene: TRBD2
J gene: TRBJ2-2

CDR3 protein: CASSLVSPGGEQFF
CDR3 DNA: TGTGCCAGCAGCTTAGTTAGCCCCGGGGGGGAGCAGTTCTTC
clone size: -
V gene: TRBV7-6
D gene: TRBD2
J gene: TRBJ2-1

CDR3 protein: CASSPQVTPSSYNEQFF
CDR3 DNA: TGTGCCAGCAGCCCCCAAGTTACTCCGAGCTCCTACAATGAGCAGTTCTTC
clone size: -
V gene: TRBV7-8
D gene: -
J gene: TRBJ2-1

CDR3 protein: CASRGGSSGAYEQYF
CDR3 DNA: TGTGCCAGCAGGGGGGGGTCTAGCGGAGCGTACGAGCAGTACTTC
clone size: few
V gene: TRBV2
D gene: TRBD2
J gene: TRBJ2-7

CDR3 protein: CASNTAGGPAEQFF
CDR3 DNA: TGTGCCTCAAACACGGCGGGAGGGCCGGCTGAGCAGTTCTTC
clone size: -
V gene: TRBV7-9
D gene: TRBD2
J gene: TRBJ2-1

CDR3 protein: CASSITQGWNTEAFF
CDR3 DNA: TGTGCCAGTAGTATCACACAGGGCTGGAACACTGAAGCTTTCTTT
clone size: few
V gene: TRBV19
D gene: -
J gene: TRBJ1-1

CDR3 protein: CASRGTGSPEAFF
CDR3 DNA: TGTGCCAGCAGGGGGACAGGGTCCCCTGAAGCTTTCTTT
clone size: -
V gene: TRBV7-6
D gene: TRBD1
J gene: TRBJ1-1

CDR3 protein: CTSSQRSGVEQYF
CDR3 DNA: TGCACCAGCAGCCAGAGGTCGGGAGTCGAGCAGTACTTC
clone size: -
V gene: TRBV1
D gene: -
J gene: TRBJ2-7

CDR3 protein: CASSQSPTTGELFF
CDR3 DNA: TGTGCCAGCAGCCAGTCCCCAACCACCGGGGAGCTGTTTTTT
clone size: -
V gene: TRBV21-1
D gene: -
J gene: TRBJ2-2

CDR3 protein: CASSQRQGQNEKLFF
CDR3 DNA: TGTGCCAGCAGCCAGCGACAGGGACAAAATGAAAAACTGTTTTTT
clone size: once
V gene: TRBV13
D gene: TRBD1
J gene: TRBJ1-4

CDR3 protein: CASSAGTWAYEQYF
CDR3 DNA: TGTGCCAGCAGCGCTGGGACTTGGGCCTACGAGCAGTACTTC
clone size: -
V gene: TRBV9
D gene: -
J gene: TRBJ2-7

CDR3 protein: CATSRDRLAGGRKQGFF
CDR3 DNA: TGTGCCACCAGCAGAGATCGGCTAGCGGGAGGGAGGAAACAGGGGTTCTTC
clone size: -
V gene: TRBV15
D gene: TRBD2
J gene: TRBJ2-1

CDR3 protein: CASSLESGVGAVGYTF
CDR3 DNA: TGTGCCAGCAGCTTAGAATCGGGGGTAGGGGCCGTCGGCTACACCTTC
clone size: -
V gene: TRBV7-9
D gene: -
J gene: TRBJ1-2

CDR3 protein: CASRNPGSTGETQYF
CDR3 DNA: TGTGCCAGCAGGAACCCGGGTTCGACTGGAGAGACCCAGTACTTC
clone size: -
V gene: TRBV6-6
D gene: -
J gene: TRBJ2-5

CDR3 protein: CASSFGQAEAFF
CDR3 DNA: TGTGCCAGCAGCTTTGGACAGGCTGAAGCTTTCTTT
clone size: -
V gene: TRBV11-2
D gene: TRBD1
J gene: TRBJ1-1

CDR3 protein: CVELFSETQYF
CDR3 DNA: TGTGTCGAACTTTTTTCTGAGACCCAGTACTTC
clone size: once
V gene: TRBV5-4
D gene: -
J gene: TRBJ2-5

CDR3 protein: CASSPTPKGSGGYTF
CDR3 DNA: TGTGCCAGCAGCCCAACCCCGAAAGGGAGTGGTGGCTACACCTTC
clone size: -
V gene: TRBV7-2
D gene: -
J gene: TRBJ1-2

CDR3 protein: CASSLGDRLGGQETQYF
CDR3 DNA: TGCGCCAGCAGCCTTGGGGACAGGCTGGGGGGGCAAGAGACCCAGTACTTC
clone size: once
V gene: TRBV4-1
D gene: -
J gene: TRBJ2-5

CDR3 protein: CASSLALERRQFF
CDR3 DNA: TGTGCCAGCAGCTTAGCGCTTGAGAGGCGGCAGTTCTTC
clone size: -
V gene: TRBV7-9
D gene: -
J gene: TRBJ2-1

CDR3 protein: CASSLAGSYEQYF
CDR3 DNA: TGTGCCAGCAGCTTAGCGGGTTCCTACGAGCAGTACTTC
clone size: -
V gene: TRBV7-3
D gene: -
J gene: TRBJ2-7

CDR3 protein: CASSQVPVSYEQYF
CDR3 DNA: TGTGCCAGCAGCCAAGTACCGGTCTCCTACGAGCAGTACTTC
clone size: -
V gene: TRBV3-1/TRBV3-2
D gene: -
J gene: TRBJ2-7

CDR3 protein: CSVDAGPRGGQYF
CDR3 DNA: TGCAGCGTTGATGCGGGACCCCGGGGAGGCCAGTACTTC
clone size: -
V gene: TRBV29-1
D gene: -
J gene: TRBJ2-5

CDR3 protein: CASSQDLADYNEQFF
CDR3 DNA: TGTGCCAGCAGCCAAGATCTGGCTGATTACAATGAGCAGTTCTTC
clone size: -
V gene: TRBV4-2
D gene: -
J gene: TRBJ2-1